This TCR beta chain appears in the sequencing data of a study of OX40 agonist ivuxolimab in advanced cancers. About the research overall: Eligibility admitted prior anti-PD-1, anti-PD-L1 or anti-CTLA-4 therapy; about 39% had some.

The method was immunoSEQ multiplex PCR; TCRdb's version includes in-frame clones alone and lacks a portion of them. The data show about 67,000 clones, around 93% seen once. Between the trimmed V and J ends, which lost 3 bases and 2 bases, there was a span of 11 bases. This CDR3 is built from 15 residues. Germline CDR1 reads KGHSH; CDR2 reads LQKENI. Patients were ruled out by autoimmune disease history or systemic immunosuppression. With respect to this clone: Its matching antigen is unknown.

Study observations and caveats: More expanded clones were found, on average, in CD8+ than in CD4+ T cells.

The sequence came from an adult with an advanced solid tumor such as melanoma, head and neck, liver or kidney cancer. The sequencing used CD4+ or CD8+ T cells sorted from blood, collected in a trial of the OX40 agonist ivuxolimab. The V and J genes are TRBV18 and TRBJ2-1; D not certain. The CDR3 nucleotides are TGTGCCAGCTCACCCCCTGGCACGCCCTACAATGAGCAGTTCTTC. Translated, it gives CASSPPGTPYNEQFF.